The 3 T cell receptor beta chains below come from one sample, sequenced in a study of blood T cell repertoires in COVID-19. The method was immunoSEQ multiplex PCR; TCRdb's version includes in-frame clones alone and lacks a portion of them. Of about 310,000 clones in the sample, over 75% are singletons; the top ten hold approximately 8%. The material sequenced was peripheral blood. The receptors were sampled from a woman in her fifties or sixties who had recovered from COVID-19.

This rearrangement joins TRBV7-8 to TRBJ2-7; D is undetermined. The CDR3 length is 13 residues. V was clipped by 2 bases and J by 9 bases, with 14 bases between them. Germline CDR1 SGHVS, CDR2 FQNEAQ. The CDR3 DNA is TGTGCCAGCAGCTTACAGGAAATCCAACGGCAGTACTTC. Protein: CASSLQEIQRQYF.

J is TRBJ1-6 and V is TRBV7-2, with 8 bases matching TRBD1. Germline CDR1 reads SGHTA; CDR2 reads FQGNSA. V lost 3 bases to trimming and J lost 7 bases; unmatched junction nucleotides: 2. The CDR3 is 14 amino acids. The CDR3 DNA follows: TGTGCCAGCAGCTTTGGACAGGGCAATTCACCCCTCCACTTT. It encodes CASSFGQGNSPLHF.

V is TRBV10-3 and J is TRBJ1-1, with TRBD1 identical over 10 bases. From germline, CDR1 is ENHRY and CDR2 SYGVKD. The V segment lost 8 bases and the J segment 4 bases; nucleotides outside the gene matches: 4. The length of the CDR3 is 13 residues. CDR3 DNA: TGTGCCATCGGACGGGACAGGGGCACTGAAGCTTTCTTT. This sequence encodes CAIGRDRGTEAFF.